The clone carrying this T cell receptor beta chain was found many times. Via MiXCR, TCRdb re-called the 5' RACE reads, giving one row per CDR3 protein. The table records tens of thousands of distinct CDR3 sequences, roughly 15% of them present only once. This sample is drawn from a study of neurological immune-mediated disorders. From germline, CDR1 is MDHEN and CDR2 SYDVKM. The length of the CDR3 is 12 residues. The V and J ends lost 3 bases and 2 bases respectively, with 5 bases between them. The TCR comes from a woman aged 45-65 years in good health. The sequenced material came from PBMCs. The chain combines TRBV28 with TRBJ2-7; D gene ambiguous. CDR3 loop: CASSFGAYEQYF. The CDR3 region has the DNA TGTGCCAGCAGTTTTGGGGCCTACGAGCAGTACTTC.